This T cell receptor beta chain originates from a study of blood T cell repertoires in COVID-19 (dated by TCRdb to about 2020). Context from the whole study: Samples from collaborators originated in the United States, Italy and Spain and spanned both the acute and convalescent phases of COVID-19. The prospective study material was composed of cDNA or gDNA derived from T cells, B-cell-depleted T cells, or PBMCs. Deeply sampled blood TCRbeta repertoires from subjects exposed to, actively infected with, or recovered from COVID-19 were included in the dataset. Samples were obtained from the ongoing ImmuneRACE study (first 160 participants) and from about 1,300 subjects provided by 6 global collaborators. The sample metadata nearly always contained a de-identified subject ID, COVID-19 status, age in years and sex. The repertoires were made available in a free public database intended to serve as a resource for research on the immune response to SARS-CoV-2. Where available, HLA class I and class II types were taken from metadata supplied by the sample provider and were not determined by assay-based typing. Results and caveats for the whole study, not just this receptor: The amount of clinical and demographic metadata varied by source and participant and was provided uncurated.

As to this clone: Its antigen is currently not known. No clone much larger than this one lies a single base away; base qualities are absent.

Trimming removed 1 base from V and 9 bases from J, leaving 15 bases between the germline ends. CDR1 and CDR2 are drawn from the germline V gene: LGHNA, YNFKEQ. The CDR3 runs 14 amino acids, cysteine and phenylalanine included. Of all the DNA, just the CDR3 is kept, 42 bases in frame from base 1. TCRbeta CDR3 regions were amplified from genomic DNA using the immunoSEQ Assay, a bias-controlled multiplex PCR. The study's own analysis went as follows. The number of nucleated cells in each sample was estimated by amplification of reference gene primers within the assay. To quantify the absolute abundance of each unique TCRbeta CDR3 rearrangement, sequence reads were collapsed and filtered. Productive Simpson clonality was computed per sample as the square root of Simpson's diversity index over productive rearrangements. In its TCRdb copy, this immuneACCESS table keeps in-frame sequences only and misses some clones. Where compared with another copy, unresolved V genes explain less than half of these, and the others have no known cause. Clone size and V and J calls were adopted from that table, with D and trimming inferred from the DNA. The sample data list about 200,000 clones, and around nine tenths of these were observed just once. Roughly 4% of the sample is taken by the ten largest.

Enrolling through a virtual design, the prospective study's participants ranged in age from roughly 18 to 90 years and lived across 20 to 25 United States geographic areas. To assign participants to cohorts, the prospective study relied on clinical history that participants themselves reported in a screening survey and a study questionnaire. Exposed participants were defined as having been in contact with someone with a PCR-confirmed or clinician-diagnosed COVID-19 case within 2 weeks of study entry. Mobile phlebotomists in the prospective study collected whole blood, serum and a nasopharyngeal or oropharyngeal swab from every participant. Over an approximately 2-month period, participants in the prospective study had the option of providing additional blood draws and questionnaires. Before DNA extraction, prospective study blood samples were shipped either frozen or at room temperature.

The sequence derives from a woman aged 25 to 39 who had been exposed to COVID-19. Material for sequencing was PBMCs or T cells enriched from blood (not recorded which). The sequence links TRBV4-2 to TRBJ1-1; the best D guess is TRBD1, with 5 bases matching. CDR3 protein: CASSQVGQGLQAFF. The nucleotide sequence reads as follows: TGTGCCAGCAGCCAAGTTGGGCAGGGCCTTCAAGCTTTCTTT.